The source of this T cell receptor beta chain is a study of control samples from healthy donors and cancer patients. The germline V gene encodes CDR1 MDHEN and CDR2 SYDVKM. The CDR3 loop spans 15 amino acids. J lost 3 bases, V lost 6 bases, and 10 bases had no gene match. Produced via immunoSEQ multiplex PCR; TCRdb's table is partial and in-frame only. The sample carries 170,000 or so clones, around 89% recorded once. The chain combines TRBV28 with TRBJ1-2, with 7 bases lining up with TRBD1. The clonotype comes from a woman aged 45-60 years in good health. What was sequenced was blood. CDR3 DNA: TGTGCCAGCAGACAGGGAGGGGGCGCCCACTATGGCTACACCTTC. Translated: CASRQGGGAHYGYTF.